The 23 T cell receptor beta chains given below trace back to one sample, sequenced in a study of cytomegalovirus exposure and HLA in healthy donors. Vbeta (60) and Jbeta (13) primers were used in the PCR. Clones were sequenced by immunoSEQ multiplex PCR, and TCRdb holds only the in-frame ones, with some missing. The sample's table shows more than 40,000 clones. The specimen sequenced was PBMCs. The receptors derive from a female donor in good health and CMV-seronegative.

The genes are TRBV7-2 and TRBJ2-3; D unresolved. Deletions cut 2 bases from V and 5 bases from J, with 11 bases between. The CDR3 length is 14 residues. Germline V lookup: CDR1 SGHTA, CDR2 FQGNSA. The CDR3 DNA follows: TGTGCCAGCAGCTTAAGTGGGCGTAAAGATACGCAGTATTTT. Amino acid sequence: CASSLSGRKDTQYF.

The chain uses TRBV30 and TRBJ2-1, with no clear D. This CDR3 spans 14 amino acids. The V end lost 4 bases, the J end lost 7 bases, and 17 bases lay between the germline ends. Germline values: CDR1 GTSNPN, CDR2 SVGIG (reference sequence). The CDR3 DNA reads TGTGCCTGGACCCGTAGTTTGAACGGTAATGAGCAGTTCTTC. This gives the protein CAWTRSLNGNEQFF.

This chain connects TRBV19 to TRBJ2-5; D not resolved. Germline loops: CDR1 LNHDA, CDR2 SQIVND (reference sequence). The V end was cut by 7 bases, the J end by 2 bases, with 11 bases between. The CDR3 spans 13 residues. The CDR3 nucleotides read TGTGCCAGTATGCCGAGGCAGCAAGAGACCCAGTACTTC. It yields the protein CASMPRQQETQYF.

The rearrangement uses TRBV7-9 and TRBJ1-2, with TRBD1 identical over 10 bases. The junction had 2 bases not matched to a gene; V was cut back by 0 bases and J by 4 bases. Germline assignment: CDR1 SEHNR and CDR2 FQNEAQ (reference sequence). This CDR3 has 15 residues. CDR3 DNA: TGTGCCAGCAGCTTAGCAGACAGGGGGCTCTATGGCTACACCTTC. Its translation is CASSLADRGLYGYTF.

The chain uses TRBV29-1 and TRBJ2-3; TRBD1 might be the D (5 bases). This CDR3 comprises 9 residues. V was pared by 4 bases and J by 12 bases, with 8 bases between. Germline V gene lookup returns CDR1 SQVTM and CDR2 ANQGSEA. The CDR3: CSVGGHQYF. CDR3 bases: TGCAGCGTTGGAGGACACCAGTATTTT.

This chain joins TRBV4-2 and TRBJ2-3; the D gene is possibly TRBD2 (6 bases). The V end was cut by 1 base, the J end by 2 bases, with 19 bases between. This CDR3 region has 18 residues. CDR1 LGHNA and CDR2 YNFKEQ come from the germline V gene. The CDR3 DNA follows: TGTGCCAGCAGCCAAGCCATCGGGGGTTCCGGGTTCACAGATACGCAGTATTTT. This gives the protein CASSQAIGGSGFTDTQYF.

The chain combines TRBV9 with TRBJ1-1; D uncertain. Germline CDR1 is SGDLS and CDR2 is YYNGEE. The CDR3 length is 15 residues. The ends were cut back, 6 bases at V and 1 base at J, with 16 bases in the middle. In nucleotides, the CDR3 is TGTGCCAGCACGCCATTGGCAATTGGGAACACTGAAGCTTTCTTT. Protein: CASTPLAIGNTEAFF.

Here the CDR3 DNA reads TGTGCCAGCCGATTTCAGGGGGCGCATGACGAGCAGTACTTC. Translation: CASRFQGAHDEQYF. The rearrangement joins TRBV19 to TRBJ2-7, with TRBD1 matching 8 bases. The J segment lost 5 bases and the V segment lost 9 bases, leaving 12 bases of the junction unmatched. Germline V gene lookup returns CDR1 LNHDA and CDR2 SQIVND (reference sequence). The CDR3 spans 14 residues.

The rearrangement joins TRBV4-3 to TRBJ2-7, with 7 bases fitting TRBD1. This CDR3 spans 14 amino acids. Germline loops: CDR1 LGHNA, CDR2 YSLEER. V shed 4 bases and J 3 bases; nucleotides not matched to a gene: 6. The CDR3 DNA reads as TGCGCCAGCAGCCCGAGACAGGGAATCTACGAGCAGTACTTC. It specifies CASSPRQGIYEQYF.

CDR3 DNA: TGTGCCAGCAGCGTAGTAACTAGCCCTGGAGGGACAGATACGCAGTATTTT. Translating gives CASSVVTSPGGTDTQYF. The chain employs TRBV9 and TRBJ2-3; TRBD2 might be the D (6 bases). The germline V gene encodes CDR1 SGDLS and CDR2 YYNGEE. The CDR3 sequence is 17 residues long. The V and J ends lost 0 bases and 3 bases respectively, with 17 bases between them.

CDR3: CASRGTSGRGNEQFF. DNA of the CDR3: TGTGCCAGCAGGGGTACTAGCGGGAGGGGAAATGAGCAGTTCTTC. This chain joins TRBV7-9 and TRBJ2-1, with 13 positions matching TRBD2. CDR3 length: 15 amino acids. The trim removed 6 bases at V and 7 bases at J, leaving 6 bases unmatched. The germline gives CDR1 SEHNR, CDR2 FQNEAQ (reference sequence).

The gene calls are TRBV30 and TRBJ1-1; 7 bases map to TRBD1. V lost 3 bases to trimming and J lost 0 bases; unmatched junction nucleotides: 4. From germline, CDR1 is GTSNPN and CDR2 SVGIG (reference sequence). CDR3 length: 14 amino acids. CDR3: CAWSWGQMNTEAFF. The CDR3 DNA is TGTGCCTGGAGCTGGGGACAGATGAACACTGAAGCTTTCTTT.

The V and J genes are TRBV30 and TRBJ1-5, with D unresolved. From germline, CDR1 is GTSNPN and CDR2 SVGIG (reference sequence). V lost 4 bases and J 1 base, leaving 20 bases between the germline ends. The CDR3 is 17 residues long. For the CDR3, the DNA is TGTGCCTGGACCGTGGGAGCAGGCTCAGGAAGCAATCAGCCCCAGCATTTT. This gives the protein CAWTVGAGSGSNQPQHF. The full variable domain, with the rest looked up from reference TRBV30 and TRBJ1-5, is SQTIHQWPATLVQPVGSPLSLECTVEGTSNPNLYWYRQAAGRGLQLLFYSVGIGQISSEVPQNLSASRPQDRQFILSSKKLLLSDSGFYLCAWTVGAGSGSNQPQHFGDGTRLSIL.

The gene calls are TRBV18 and TRBJ1-1; weak D call: TRBD1 (5 bases). CDR3 size: 14 residues. In germline, CDR1 is KGHSH, CDR2 LQKENI. The V and J ends lost 1 base and 8 bases respectively, with 14 bases between them. CDR3 in DNA: TGTGCCAGCTCACCACAGGCTTCAGGGCCCGAAGCTTTCTTT. Amino acid sequence: CASSPQASGPEAFF. Full variable domain (outside the CDR3, taken from reference TRBV18 and TRBJ1-1): NAGVMQNPRHLVRRRGQEARLRCSPMKGHSHVYWYRQLPEEGLKFMVYLQKENIIDESGMPKERFSAEFPKEGPSILRIQQVVRGDSAAYFCASSPQASGPEAFFGQGTRLTVV.

The chain carries TRBV9 and TRBJ2-3; 7 bases agree with TRBD2. CDR1 is SGDLS, CDR2 YYNGEE, per germline. The CDR3 contains 15 residues. With V trimmed by 0 bases and J by 0 bases, 1 base remained unmatched. CDR3 in amino acids: CASSVVSGSTDTQYF. The CDR3 DNA is TGTGCCAGCAGCGTAGTTAGCGGGAGCACAGATACGCAGTATTTT.

The rearrangement joins TRBV19 to TRBJ1-1; 9 positions match TRBD1. The CDR3 extends over 14 amino acids. The V gene end was trimmed by 5 bases and the J gene end by 5 bases; junction bases not matched to a gene: 6. The V gene's germline CDR1 is LNHDA and CDR2 SQIVND (reference sequence). Here the CDR3 DNA reads TGTGCCAGTAGTGTACAGGGGGCCAGTACTGAAGCTTTCTTT. Protein sequence: CASSVQGASTEAFF. The whole variable domain, remainder taken from reference TRBV19 and TRBJ1-1, is DGGITQSPKYLFRKEGQNVTLSCEQNLNHDAMYWYRQDPGQGLRLIYYSQIVNDFQKGDIAEGYSVSREKKESFPLTVTSAQKNPTAFYLCASSVQGASTEAFFGQGTRLTVV.

V and J are TRBV5-1 and TRBJ1-2; weak D call: TRBD1 (6 bases). CDR1 and CDR2 from the germline V gene are SGHRS and YFSETQ. This CDR3 spans 13 amino acids. V was clipped by 3 bases and J by 8 bases, with 14 bases between them. The CDR3 coding sequence is TGCGCCAGCAGCTCAGTTACAGGGAGAGGCTACACCTTC. It specifies CASSSVTGRGYTF.

V is TRBV19 and J is TRBJ1-5, with D hard to call. This CDR3 region has 15 residues. Trimming shortened V by 1 base and J by 1 base, and 8 bases separated the two germline ends. CDR1 is LNHDA, CDR2 SQIVND, per germline (reference sequence). This chain's CDR3 is CASSIVWASNQPQHF. DNA of the CDR3: TGTGCCAGTAGTATAGTCTGGGCAAGCAATCAGCCCCAGCATTTT.

The chain has TRBV18 and TRBJ2-7, with TRBD2 as a possible D gene (5 bases). With 2 bases removed from V and 5 bases from J, the gap between germline ends came to 13 bases. The CDR3 covers 14 residues. Germline-derived CDR1 and CDR2 are KGHSH and LQKENI. CDR3: CASSPGLPAHEQYF. CDR3 nucleotides: TGTGCCAGCTCACCAGGACTGCCGGCACACGAGCAGTACTTC.

The chain carries TRBV14 and TRBJ2-7, with 9 positions matching TRBD1. The length of the CDR3 is 12 residues. J lost 12 bases, V lost 2 bases, and 5 bases had no gene match. In germline, CDR1 is SGHDN, CDR2 FVKESK. CDR3 nucleotides: TGTGCCAGCAGCCAACCAAGGGACAGGGCGTACTTC. Its translation: CASSQPRDRAYF.

The chain recombines TRBV18 with TRBJ2-5; TRBD1 is a possible D gene (5 bases). Per the germline V gene, CDR1 is KGHSH and CDR2 is LQKENI. V lost 1 base and J lost 1, with 19 bases in between. The CDR3 is 18 amino acids. This chain's CDR3 is CASSPQGNPTARQETQYF. CDR3 bases: TGTGCCAGCTCACCACAAGGAAACCCGACAGCCCGCCAAGAGACCCAGTACTTC.

The chain couples TRBV5-1 to TRBJ1-5; D perhaps matches TRBD1 (5 bases). V was pared by 0 bases and J by 5 bases, with 6 bases between. The CDR3 runs 13 residues. CDR1 is SGHRS and CDR2 is YFSETQ in the germline V gene. In DNA, the CDR3 is TGCGCCAGCAGCTTGGGACAGTATCAGCCCCAGCATTTT. It translates to CASSLGQYQPQHF. Based on the CDR3 plus reference TRBV5-1 and TRBJ1-5, the full variable domain is KAGVTQTPRYLIKTRGQQVTLSCSPISGHRSVSWYQQTPGQGLQFLFEYFSETQRNKGNFPGRFSGRQFSNSRSEMNVSTLELGDSALYLCASSLGQYQPQHFGDGTRLSIL.

The chain is built from TRBV7-9 and TRBJ1-1, with 7 bases identical to TRBD1. The trim removed 5 bases at V and 1 base at J, leaving 7 bases unmatched. Per the germline V gene, CDR1 is SEHNR and CDR2 is FQNEAQ (reference sequence). This CDR3 is built from 15 residues. CDR3: CASSLYRGGNTEAFF. The CDR3 DNA is TGTGCCAGCAGCCTATACAGGGGCGGGAACACTGAAGCTTTCTTT.